This TCR beta chain emerged from a study of T-cell reconstitution after alpha-beta-depleted transplantation in children. Trimming pared 1 base from V and 0 bases from J, leaving 6 bases between. Per germline, CDR1 KGHSH and CDR2 LQKENI. The length of the CDR3 is 15 residues. Molecular barcoding with unique molecular identifiers was used for the TCRbeta library. TCRdb re-called the PCR reads through MiXCR, storing one row per CDR3 protein. The data contain 200,000 to 300,000 distinct CDR3 sequences, around 12% of them seen just once; the ten biggest clones take up roughly 2.6%. This clonotype originated in a human donor who donated a stem cell graft to a child with acute lymphoblastic leukemia. The sequencing here drew on PBMCs from the stem cell graft donor, taken from the stem cell graft. The chain recombines TRBV18 with TRBJ2-2; D gene unclear. CDR3 sequence: CASSPLQTNTGELFF. In nucleotides, the CDR3 is TGTGCCAGCTCACCACTACAGACGAACACCGGGGAGCTGTTTTTT.